In its sample, the clone carrying this T cell receptor (beta chain) was seen many times. Its cognate antigen is unknown. The ends lost 6 bases at V and 12 bases at J; junction bases unmatched: 10. The CDR3 has 13 amino acids. CDR1 ENHRY and CDR2 SYGVKD come from the germline V gene. The sample comes from a study of blood T cells in healthy people across ages. Study context: Per two T cells, template switching captured roughly one barcoded beta molecule. Study outcomes and limitations: When set beside aged donors, long-lived donors presented more naive CD4+ cells and higher diversity.

Per sample, no less than 5 micrograms of total RNA were extracted. Together with a sample-barcoded 5' primer, a J-beta primer mix was included in a second PCR lasting roughly 7 to 11 cycles. Each cDNA molecule received a tag from a template-switch adaptor that had 12 random nucleotides. TCRdb passed the 5' RACE reads through MiXCR, listing each CDR3 protein once. The table lists 1.5 million to 2 million distinct CDR3 sequences, 25% to 30% of them singletons. Sequencing used blood. The chain links TRBV10-3 to TRBJ2-1; TRBD1 matches at 8 bases. This TCR was recovered from a woman aged 25 to 39 in good health. CDR3 loop: CAIRDGQGAGQFF. The DNA for the CDR3 is TGTGCCATCAGGGATGGGCAGGGGGCCGGGCAGTTCTTC.